Following are 18 T cell receptor beta chains from one sample sequenced in a study of T-cell memory formation after mild COVID-19. TCRdb recomputed calls from the 5' RACE reads with MiXCR, one row per CDR3 protein. This table has more than 150,000 distinct CDR3 sequences, around 10% appearing once. Sequencing used PBMCs or a T cell subset sorted from them (not recorded which). The receptors were gathered from a man between 18 and 35 years old who had mild COVID-19 (a few samples of this study predate the infection). Cell type and time point are not known.

The table lists this clonotype with many counts. V and J are TRBV15 and TRBJ2-7; D might be TRBD1 (6 bases). CDR1 is LNHNV, CDR2 YYDKDF, per germline (reference sequence). This CDR3 spans 13 amino acids. Trimming stripped 0 bases from V and 7 bases from J, with 10 bases between. CDR3 sequence reads: CATSRDIQGEQYV. The DNA for the CDR3 is TGTGCCACCAGCAGAGATATACAGGGAGAGCAGTACGTC.

The CDR3 DNA is TGTGCCAGCAGCCAAGGAGGGGTTTGGCATCAGCCCCAGCATTTT. Its protein product is CASSQGGVWHQPQHF. The V gene is TRBV9, the J gene TRBJ1-5; D might be TRBD1 (5 bases). Deletions cut 4 bases from V and 5 bases from J, with 16 bases between. This CDR3 contains 15 residues. Germline values: CDR1 SGDLS, CDR2 YYNGEE. The full variable domain, rest sourced from reference TRBV9 and TRBJ1-5, is DSGVTQTPKHLITATGQRVTLRCSPRSGDLSVYWYQQSLDQGLQFLIQYYNGEERAKGNILERFSAQQFPDLHSELNLSSLELGDSALYFCASSQGGVWHQPQHFGDGTRLSIL.

This clonotype was observed many times. The chain has TRBV20-1 and TRBJ2-1; 8 positions match TRBD2. Losses at the gene ends were 0 bases for V and 3 bases for J; bases not matched to a gene: 7. CDR1 and CDR2 from the germline V gene are DFQATT and SNEGSKA (reference sequence). There are 16 residues in the CDR3. The CDR3 DNA reads as TGCAGTGCTAGAGAAGTTGGCGGGGGGTACTACAATGAGCAGTTCTTC. This encodes CSAREVGGGYYNEQFF.

In this sample, this clonotype turned up a few times. The genes are TRBV12-3 or TRBV12-4 and TRBJ2-2, with a tentative D call TRBD1 (5 bases). The CDR3 is 14 residues long. The V gene lost 3 bases and the J gene lost 8 bases, with 13 bases spanning the gap. As DNA, the CDR3 is TGTGCCAGCAGTTTGGCAGGGAAAGTAGGGGAGCTGTTTTTT. Amino acids: CASSLAGKVGELFF.

There are a few counts of this clonotype. The V call is TRBV27, the J call TRBJ1-5; no clear D. The V gene's germline CDR1 is MNHEY and CDR2 SMNVEV (reference sequence). The CDR3 is 13 residues long. Trimming shortened V by 2 bases and J by 7 bases, and 9 bases separated the two germline ends. This chain's CDR3 is CASSLSDGQPQHF. The CDR3 DNA follows: TGTGCCAGCAGTTTAAGTGACGGGCAGCCCCAGCATTTT.

This rearrangement joins TRBV7-8 to TRBJ1-2, with D unclear. The V and J ends lost 4 bases and 4 bases respectively, with 10 bases between them. CDR1 SGHVS and CDR2 FQNEAQ come from the germline V gene. The CDR3 consists of 13 residues. This CDR3 reads CASSSTAVYGYTF. The CDR3 nucleotides are TGTGCCAGCAGCTCTACAGCAGTCTATGGCTACACCTTC.

V and J are TRBV6-2 or TRBV6-3 and TRBJ2-7; D gene uncertain. The CDR3 runs 13 residues. V lost 7 bases, J lost 5 bases, and 15 bases lay in between. The V gene's germline CDR1 is MNHEY and CDR2 SVGEGT. The CDR3 DNA follows: TGTGCCAGCACCGAAAGGGCGGTCCACGAGCAGTACTTC. Its translation is CASTERAVHEQYF.

The rearrangement joins TRBV19 to TRBJ1-1, with D hard to call. This CDR3 contains 13 residues. Germline CDR1 reads LNHDA; CDR2 reads SQIVND (reference sequence). Trimming cost V 11 bases and J 3 bases, with 16 bases left between them. The CDR3 sequence: CAAAGRQDTEAFF. CDR3 DNA: TGTGCCGCTGCGGGTCGCCAGGACACTGAAGCTTTCTTT.

The rearrangement links TRBV12-3 or TRBV12-4 to TRBJ1-2, with 8 bases fitting TRBD1. This CDR3 contains 16 residues. Trimming cost V 1 base and J 7 bases; bases outside gene matches: 11. Here the CDR3 reads CASSLGGTGGPGGYTF. In DNA, the CDR3 is TGTGCCAGCAGTTTAGGGGGGACAGGAGGACCCGGTGGCTACACCTTC.

The chain carries TRBV7-9 and TRBJ1-4, with D tentatively TRBD1 (6 bases). The CDR3 is made up of 14 amino acids. Trimming removed 5 bases at V and 8 bases at J, with 15 bases between. Per germline, CDR1 SEHNR and CDR2 FQNEAQ (reference sequence). The DNA of the CDR3 is TGTGCCAGCAGCACCTGGACAGTGGGCGAAAAACTGTTTTTT. Its translation is CASSTWTVGEKLFF.

V and J are TRBV18 and TRBJ1-5; 8 positions agree with TRBD1. The CDR3 loop spans 15 amino acids. Germline CDR1 KGHSH, CDR2 LQKENI. The trim removed 3 bases at V and 7 bases at J, leaving 8 bases unmatched. CDR3 in amino acids: CASSPGQGGWQPQHF. The CDR3 DNA reads as TGTGCCAGCTCACCTGGACAGGGTGGCTGGCAGCCCCAGCATTTT.

This clonotype was seen more than once but under ten times. V gene TRBV28 combines with J gene TRBJ1-1, with no clear D. Trimming left V 6 bases short and J 1 base short, with 9 bases between. Germline lookup yields CDR1 MDHEN and CDR2 SYDVKM. The CDR3 length is 13 residues. CDR3 region: CASRLPSNTEAFF. CDR3 DNA: TGTGCCAGCAGGCTGCCCTCGAACACTGAAGCTTTCTTT.

This rearrangement joins TRBV10-3 to TRBJ2-3; no firm D call. V was trimmed by 6 bases and J by 2 bases, leaving 9 bases between them. The CDR3 runs to 13 residues. Germline CDR1 ENHRY, CDR2 SYGVKD. CDR3 loop: CAISGRLTDTQYF. CDR3 bases: TGTGCCATCAGCGGGCGGCTCACAGATACGCAGTATTTT.

The V gene is TRBV2, the J gene TRBJ1-3; no definite D call. Per the germline V gene, CDR1 is SNHLY and CDR2 is FYNNEI. CDR3 length: 13 amino acids. Trimming cost V 6 bases and J 1 base, with 7 bases left between them. The chain's CDR3 is CASRPQSGNTIYF. The DNA for the CDR3 is TGTGCCAGCAGGCCCCAGTCTGGAAACACCATATATTTT.

This clonotype was found a few times. This chain uses TRBV7-2 with TRBJ1-1; D not certain. The CDR3 contains 15 residues. Germline CDR1 and CDR2: SGHTA and FQGNSA. With 5 bases removed from V and 1 base from J, the gap between germline ends came to 14 bases. CDR3 amino acids: CASSNALRGNTEAFF. DNA of the CDR3: TGTGCCAGCAGCAACGCTCTTCGGGGGAACACTGAAGCTTTCTTT.

The V gene is TRBV6-2 or TRBV6-3, the J gene TRBJ1-2; D is possibly TRBD1 (5 bases). Deletions cut 7 bases from V and 4 bases from J, with 13 bases between. CDR3 size: 13 residues. Looked up from germline, CDR1 is MNHEY and CDR2 is SVGEGT. CDR3 in DNA: TGTGCCAGCACCGACCGGACAAGCTATGGCTACACCTTC. Translated, it gives CASTDRTSYGYTF.

The CDR3 region is CASSAGGPTQYF. The CDR3 bases are TGTGCCAGCAGCGCGGGGGGGCCTACGCAGTATTTT. V is TRBV6-6 and J is TRBJ2-3; TRBD2 matches 9 bases. Germline lookup yields CDR1 MNHNY and CDR2 SVGAGI (reference sequence). The CDR3 runs 12 residues. After removal of 6 bases from V and 8 bases from J, the junction contained 3 bases not matched to a gene.

This chain connects TRBV12-3 or TRBV12-4 to TRBJ1-1; D gene unclear. CDR3 length equals 14 residues. V was cut by 5 bases and J by 0 bases, with 10 bases left in between. This CDR3 reads CASSNFHMNTEAFF. The DNA for the CDR3 is TGTGCCAGCAGTAACTTCCACATGAACACTGAAGCTTTCTTT.